This is a list of T cell receptor beta chains from one sample in a study of shared clonotypes between healthy human individuals. TCRdb's copy holds only in-frame clones and misses some; the assay was immunoSEQ multiplex PCR. Found here are roughly 2 million clones, approximately 94% of them singletons; the top ten hold more than 0.1%. Sample: naive CD4+ T cells sorted from blood. The receptors derive from a man younger than 30 in good health. Both conserved end residues are part of each CDR3. The D gene is left open where the match is weak.

j_gene,v_gene,d_gene,CDR3aa,CDR3nt
TRBJ1-2,TRBV7-8,NA,CASSLETFYGYTF,TGTGCCAGCAGCTTAGAGACCTTCTATGGCTACACCTTC
TRBJ1-1,TRBV19,NA,CASSIWGRGTEAFF,TGTGCCAGTAGTATATGGGGGAGAGGCACTGAAGCTTTCTTT
TRBJ2-7,TRBV11-3,TRBD2,CASSFRTSGGYEQYF,TGTGCCAGCAGCTTCCGGACTAGCGGAGGCTACGAGCAGTACTTC
TRBJ2-2,TRBV5-1,NA,CASARGSGQQPFANTGELFF,TGCGCCAGCGCACGGGGGTCCGGACAGCAACCTTTCGCGAACACCGGGGAGCTGTTTTTT
TRBJ1-2,TRBV25-1,NA,CASSLKTHYGYTF,TGTGCCAGCAGCCTCAAAACCCATTATGGCTACACCTTC
TRBJ1-2,TRBV19,NA,CASRQGAYGYTF,TGTGCCAGTAGGCAGGGAGCCTATGGCTACACCTTC
TRBJ2-5,TRBV6-1,NA,CASSERGVETQYF,TGTGCCAGCAGTGAACGGGGCGTGGAGACCCAGTACTTC
TRBJ1-2,TRBV28,NA,CASGGSNYGYTF,TGTGCCAGCGGAGGGTCTAACTATGGCTACACCTTC
TRBJ1-1,TRBV10-1,NA,CASSAAGVTEAFF,TGCGCCAGCAGCGCCGCAGGGGTTACTGAAGCTTTCTTT
TRBJ2-7,TRBV23-1,NA,CASSPGHQILRYEQYF,TGCGCCAGCAGTCCCGGACACCAGATCCTTCGGTACGAGCAGTACTTC
TRBJ1-4,TRBV30,TRBD1,CAWSVQGHEKLFF,TGTGCCTGGAGTGTACAGGGGCACGAAAAACTGTTTTTT
TRBJ1-2,TRBV25-1,NA,CASSEGHYYGYTF,TGTGCCAGCAGTGAAGGCCATTACTATGGCTACACCTTC
TRBJ2-1,TRBV5-4,TRBD2,CASSFPSGGGNEQFF,TGTGCCAGCAGCTTTCCGAGCGGGGGAGGCAATGAGCAGTTCTTC
TRBJ2-1,TRBV4-3,NA,CASSQDMGGYNEQFF,TGCGCCAGCAGCCAAGATATGGGGGGTTACAATGAGCAGTTCTTC
TRBJ1-4,TRBV7-9,NA,CASSPGPTGKKEANEKLFF,TGTGCCAGCAGCCCGGGTCCCACAGGGAAGAAAGAGGCTAATGAAAAACTGTTTTTT
TRBJ1-5,TRBV2,TRBD1,CASSDRGQRRQPQHF,TGTGCCAGCAGCGATAGGGGACAGAGGAGGCAGCCCCAGCATTTT
TRBJ1-2,TRBV7-9,TRBD1,CATGGGQGHGYTF,TGTGCCACGGGAGGGGGACAGGGTCATGGCTACACCTTC
TRBJ1-5,TRBV28,NA,CASSSGNQPQHF,TGTGCCAGCAGTTCCGGGAATCAGCCCCAGCATTTT
TRBJ2-7,TRBV10-3,NA,CAISGRAGTPSSYEQYF,TGTGCCATCAGTGGGAGAGCCGGGACACCGAGTTCCTACGAGCAGTACTTC
TRBJ1-4,TRBV6-1,TRBD1,CASRTGLDEKLFF,TGTGCCAGCAGGACAGGGTTGGATGAAAAACTGTTTTTT
TRBJ2-7,TRBV7-2,TRBD2,CASSLGSGSPYEQYF,TGTGCCAGCAGCTTAGGTAGCGGGAGCCCCTACGAGCAGTACTTC
TRBJ2-1,TRBV6-1,TRBD2,CASSELGTSGNNEQFF,TGTGCCAGCAGTGAACTCGGGACTAGCGGAAACAATGAGCAGTTCTTC
TRBJ1-4,TRBV6-1,NA,CASSGTATNEKLFF,TGTGCCAGCAGTGGGACCGCAACTAATGAAAAACTGTTTTTT
TRBJ1-6,TRBV5-1,NA,CASSLAVAASSYNSPLHF,TGCGCCAGCAGCTTGGCCGTGGCAGCGAGCTCCTATAATTCACCCCTCCACTTT
TRBJ2-5,TRBV6-5,NA,CASSQGGVGTQYF,TGTGCCAGCAGTCAGGGGGGCGTGGGGACCCAGTACTTC
TRBJ2-1,TRBV25-1,NA,CASSGGTSYNEQFF,TGTGCCAGCAGTGGCGGGACTTCATACAATGAGCAGTTCTTC
TRBJ2-6,TRBV9,TRBD1,CASSVQTGEPGANVLTF,TGTGCCAGCAGCGTCCAGACAGGGGAGCCTGGGGCCAACGTCCTGACTTTC